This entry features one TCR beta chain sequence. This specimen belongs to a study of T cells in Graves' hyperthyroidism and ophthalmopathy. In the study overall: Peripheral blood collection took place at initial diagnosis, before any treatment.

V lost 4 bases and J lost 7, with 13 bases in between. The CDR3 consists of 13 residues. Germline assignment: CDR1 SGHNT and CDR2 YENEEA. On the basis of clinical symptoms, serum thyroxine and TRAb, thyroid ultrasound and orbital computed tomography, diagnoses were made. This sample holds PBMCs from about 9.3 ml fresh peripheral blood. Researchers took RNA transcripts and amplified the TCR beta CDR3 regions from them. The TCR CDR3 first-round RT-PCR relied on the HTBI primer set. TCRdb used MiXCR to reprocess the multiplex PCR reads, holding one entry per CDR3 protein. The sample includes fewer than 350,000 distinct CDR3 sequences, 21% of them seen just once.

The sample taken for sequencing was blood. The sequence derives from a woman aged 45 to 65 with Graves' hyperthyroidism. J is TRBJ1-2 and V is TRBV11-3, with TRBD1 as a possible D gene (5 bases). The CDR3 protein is CASSSSRGGGYTF. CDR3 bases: TGTGCCAGCAGCTCGTCAAGGGGAGGTGGCTACACCTTC.